The rows below give T cell receptor beta chains drawn from one sample of a study of blood T cell repertoires in COVID-19. Libraries were prepared by immunoSEQ multiplex PCR; TCRdb keeps only in-frame clonotypes and omits some of them. This sample carries 110,000 or so clones, just under 90% of them seen once, and the ten largest clones take approximately 1%. Sequencing used peripheral blood. These receptors originate from a human donor in a cohort sampled during active COVID-19. Both conserved end residues are part of each CDR3. The D gene is left open where the match is weak. A clone size is listed for some rows: how often the clone was seen (once, few, many), or a class if it is expanded.

CASSLEVGGSSYNSPLHF TGCGCCAGCAGCTTGGAGGTGGGGGGGAGCTCCTATAATTCACCCCTCCACTTT TRBJ1-6 NA NA TRBV5-1
CASSPGLAGRLAYEQYF TGCGCCAGCAGCCCAGGACTAGCGGGAAGGTTAGCCTACGAGCAGTACTTC TRBJ2-7 TRBD2 NA TRBV5-1
CASSEALDQPQHF TGTGCCAGCAGTGAAGCCCTTGATCAGCCCCAGCATTTT TRBJ1-5 NA NA TRBV6-1
CAISAQGPYNEQFF TGTGCCATCAGCGCTCAGGGCCCCTACAATGAGCAGTTCTTC TRBJ2-1 NA NA TRBV10-3
CATSDPGQGSNQPQHF TGTGCCACCAGTGACCCTGGACAGGGGAGCAATCAGCCCCAGCATTTT TRBJ1-5 TRBD1 NA TRBV24-1
CASSLLGTASYEQYF TGCGCCAGCAGCTTGCTTGGGACAGCTTCCTACGAGCAGTACTTC TRBJ2-7 TRBD1 few TRBV5-1
CASSSRQGRYNEQFF TGTGCCAGCAGTTCAAGACAGGGGAGATACAATGAGCAGTTCTTC TRBJ2-1 TRBD1 NA TRBV7-9
CASSFREVRGGAELFF TGCGCCAGCAGCTTTAGGGAGGTTCGCGGGGGGGCCGAGCTGTTTTTT TRBJ2-2 TRBD2 few TRBV5-1
CASSIEGLTITGWSNEQFF TGTGCCAGTAGTATAGAAGGGCTAACCATTACGGGATGGAGCAATGAGCAGTTCTTC TRBJ2-1 NA NA TRBV19
CASSQRDTQETQYF TGTGCCAGCAGCCAACGGGACACCCAAGAGACCCAGTACTTC TRBJ2-5 NA once TRBV5-6
CASSERTRTEAFF TGTGCCAGCAGTGAAAGGACAAGGACTGAAGCTTTCTTT TRBJ1-1 NA once TRBV6-4
CASSLGGAGANVLTF TGTGCCAGCAGCTTAGGCGGGGCGGGGGCCAACGTCCTGACTTTC TRBJ2-6 NA NA TRBV7-9
CASSLSQGAAAGYTF TGTGCCAGCAGCTTGTCACAGGGGGCTGCGGCTGGCTACACCTTC TRBJ1-2 TRBD1 NA TRBV11-2
CASSLVVDIQYF TGTGCCAGCAGCTTAGTTGTCGACATTCAGTACTTC TRBJ2-4 NA NA TRBV7-9
CAISKRDGAGELFF TGTGCCATCAGTAAGCGGGACGGGGCCGGGGAGCTGTTTTTT TRBJ2-2 TRBD2 NA TRBV10-3
CASSHYGSQAFF TGTGCCAGCAGCCACTACGGGTCCCAAGCTTTCTTT TRBJ1-1 NA NA TRBV14
CASSQEPTSGFNEQYF TGCGCCAGCAGCCAAGAGCCGACTAGCGGGTTCAACGAGCAGTACTTC TRBJ2-7 TRBD2 few TRBV4-3
CASSRGGLAEAKNIQYF TGTGCCAGCAGCCGGGGGGGTCTAGCGGAAGCCAAAAACATTCAGTACTTC TRBJ2-4 TRBD2 NA TRBV9
CASSLDYEQYF TGTGCCAGCAGTCTAGACTACGAGCAGTACTTC TRBJ2-7 NA NA TRBV3-1/TRBV3-2
CASSPLAGGRKDIFGTQYF TGTGCCAGCAGCCCGCTAGCGGGGGGGCGTAAGGACATTTTTGGTACGCAGTATTTT TRBJ2-3 TRBD2 NA TRBV7-6
CATSDSHLGSGRGNEQFF TGTGCCACCAGTGATTCCCATCTGGGAAGCGGGAGGGGTAATGAGCAGTTCTTC TRBJ2-1 TRBD2 NA TRBV24-1
CASSGPGQGKGGYTF TGTGCCAGCAGCGGACCGGGACAGGGGAAGGGGGGCTACACCTTC TRBJ1-2 TRBD1 NA TRBV5-4
CASSPGQGANVLTF TGTGCCAGTAGTCCCGGACAGGGGGCCAACGTCCTGACTTTC TRBJ2-6 NA NA TRBV19
CASRLAGGYEQYF TGTGCCAGCCGACTAGCGGGAGGGTACGAGCAGTACTTC TRBJ2-7 TRBD2 NA TRBV5-4
CASSQVPGESYNEQFF TGCGCCAGCAGCCAAGTTCCGGGGGAGTCCTACAATGAGCAGTTCTTC TRBJ2-1 NA once TRBV4-1
CASKARVITDTQYF TGTGCCAGCAAGGCCAGGGTAATCACAGATACGCAGTATTTT TRBJ2-3 NA NA TRBV2
CASGFPPFSGLASDTIYF TGTGCTAGTGGTTTCCCCCCATTTTCGGGGTTGGCCAGTGACACCATATATTTT TRBJ1-3 NA NA TRBV12-5
CASSLTGGASYEQYF TGTGCCAGCAGTCTAACAGGGGGCGCCTCCTACGAGCAGTACTTC TRBJ2-7 TRBD1 NA TRBV6-2/TRBV6-3
CASSPVLALGTDTQYF TGTGCCAGCAGCCCCGTCCTAGCGTTGGGCACAGATACGCAGTATTTT TRBJ2-3 NA NA TRBV7-9
CASSLLANYGYTF TGTGCCAGCAGTTTACTAGCTAACTATGGCTACACCTTC TRBJ1-2 NA NA TRBV12-3/TRBV12-4
CATKGAGVGDTQYF TGTGCCACCAAGGGCGCAGGGGTGGGAGATACGCAGTATTTT TRBJ2-3 NA NA TRBV24-1
CASSWGRRPNYGYTF TGTGCCAGCAGTTGGGGGCGACGTCCTAACTATGGCTACACCTTC TRBJ1-2 NA NA TRBV28
CASSPQGGNTGELFF TGTGCCAGCAGCCCCCAAGGGGGAAACACCGGGGAGCTGTTTTTT TRBJ2-2 NA NA TRBV11-3
CASSYGSDLTYEQYF TGTGCCAGCAGTTACGGGTCGGACTTGACCTACGAGCAGTACTTC TRBJ2-7 NA NA TRBV6-5